This T cell receptor (beta chain) is drawn from a study of blood T cell repertoires in COVID-19. Across the study: Both acute and convalescent COVID-19 samples were obtained from the United States, Italy and Spain. From T cells, B-cell-depleted T cells, or PBMCs came the material, which was cDNA or gDNA.

This clone has a single count. CDR1 and CDR2 from the germline V gene are MDHEN and SYDVKM. V gave up 4 bases and J gave up 3 bases, with 16 bases separating them. CDR3 length: 15 residues. The protocol was immunoSEQ multiplex PCR, while the TCRdb copy is restricted to in-frame clones and leaves out a portion. The sample contains about 160,000 clones, roughly 90% of which appear only once. V usage is TRBV28 and J usage is TRBJ2-7; possible D gene TRBD2, 6 bases. This sequence was found in a woman in her sixties or seventies who had recovered from COVID-19. Sequencing was done on a sample of peripheral blood. In DNA, the CDR3 is TGTGCCAGCAGTTCCACCGCAGCGGGCGGCTACGAGCAGTACTTC. The encoded protein is CASSSTAAGGYEQYF.